The 20 T cell receptor beta chains below were found in one sample sequenced in a study of PD-1 blockade in classical Hodgkin lymphoma. All patients relapsed after autologous stem cell transplantation, and brentuximab vedotin exposure varied. Method: immunoSEQ multiplex PCR; TCRdb's copy keeps in-frame clones and lacks some. The sample has under 25,000 clones, roughly 80% seen once; the top ten hold 15% to 20%. Source: peripheral blood mononuclear cells (PBMCs), taken before the second cycle of nivolumab. The receptors come from a human donor with classical Hodgkin lymphoma.

The chain combines TRBV19 with TRBJ2-5; D not certain. Germline V lookup: CDR1 LNHDA, CDR2 SQIVND (reference sequence). V was pared by 5 bases and J by 0 bases, with 4 bases between. The CDR3 consists of 12 residues. CDR3 in amino acids: CASSVDQETQYF. CDR3 DNA sequence: TGTGCCAGTAGTGTGGACCAAGAGACCCAGTACTTC.

This chain uses TRBV5-4 with TRBJ2-1; the match to TRBD2 covers 9 bases. This CDR3 comprises 15 residues. J was trimmed by 6 bases and V by 0 bases; bases with no gene match: 4. Germline CDR1 SGHNT, CDR2 YYREEE (reference sequence). The CDR3 protein is CASSLEGSGSNEQFF. CDR3 sequence (DNA): TGTGCCAGCAGCTTGGAGGGTAGCGGGAGCAATGAGCAGTTCTTC.

In this sample, this clone turned up a few times. The J gene is TRBJ1-1, the V gene TRBV7-9, with D uncertain. The CDR3 runs 12 residues. V lost 2 bases, J lost 6 bases, and 7 bases lay in between. The V gene's germline CDR1 is SEHNR and CDR2 FQNEAQ (reference sequence). DNA for the CDR3: TGTGCCAGCAGCTTACTGGGGTCTGAAGCTTTCTTT. This codes for CASSLLGSEAFF.

This clone is a singleton in its sample. CDR3 amino acids: CASSMDTNTEAFF. DNA for the CDR3: TGCGCCAGCAGCATGGACACGAACACTGAAGCTTTCTTT. The V and J genes are TRBV5-1 and TRBJ1-1; a weak D match, TRBD1 (5 bases). The CDR3 is 13 amino acids. In germline, CDR1 is SGHRS, CDR2 YFSETQ. Trimming took 4 bases from V and 1 from J, leaving 8 bases between them.

The chain combines TRBV4-1 with TRBJ2-7; the match to TRBD2 covers 8 bases. The CDR3 is 14 amino acids. Trimming at V came to 1 base and at J to 5 bases, leaving 4 bases not matched to a gene. CDR1 is MGHRA and CDR2 is YSYEKL in the germline V gene. DNA for the CDR3: TGCGCCAGCAGCCAAGCGGGACTAGAGGACGAGCAGTACTTC. Translation: CASSQAGLEDEQYF.

This rearrangement joins TRBV25-1 to TRBJ2-2; 7 bases fit TRBD1. Germline values: CDR1 MGHDK, CDR2 SYGVNS. Trimming took 6 bases from V and 2 from J; bases not matched to a gene: 6. The CDR3 runs to 15 residues. The CDR3 is CASSQTGLNTGELFF. The CDR3 nucleotides are TGTGCCAGCAGCCAGACAGGGCTTAACACCGGGGAGCTGTTTTTT.

This chain links TRBV5-6 with TRBJ2-1, with D possibly TRBD2 on 6 matching bases. The CDR3 runs to 15 residues. Germline V gene data show CDR1 as SGHDT and CDR2 as YYEEEE. Trimming took 3 bases from V and 2 from J, leaving 12 bases between them. CDR3 protein: CASSSESSAYNEQFF. CDR3 sequence (DNA): TGTGCCAGCAGCTCGGAATCTAGCGCCTACAATGAGCAGTTCTTC.

This clone has more than one count but fewer than ten. The chain employs TRBV7-8 and TRBJ2-5, with 7 positions matching TRBD2. The V gene's germline CDR1 is SGHVS and CDR2 FQNEAQ. V dropped 5 bases and J dropped 5; count of bases not matched to a gene: 11. The length of the CDR3 is 15 residues. The CDR3 spells CASSAASGGGETQYF. The CDR3 DNA reads TGTGCCAGCAGCGCCGCTAGCGGAGGTGGGGAGACCCAGTACTTC.

V and J are TRBV5-4 and TRBJ2-1; a possible D gene is TRBD2 (5 bases). Trimming left V 2 bases short and J 2 bases short, with 14 bases between. This CDR3 has 16 residues. Germline V lookup: CDR1 SGHNT, CDR2 YYREEE (reference sequence). The CDR3 protein is CASSFGREGAYNEQFF. The CDR3, as DNA: TGTGCCAGCAGCTTTGGACGGGAAGGCGCCTACAATGAGCAGTTCTTC.

The chain joins TRBV6-1 to TRBJ2-1; D is ambiguous. There are 13 residues in the CDR3. Trimming pared 6 bases from V and 8 bases from J, leaving 14 bases between. CDR1 and CDR2 (germline): MNHNS, SASEGT. The CDR3 region is CASRRTDLYEQFF. DNA of the CDR3: TGTGCCAGCAGAAGGACGGACCTTTATGAGCAGTTCTTC.

This clone came up once. V and J are TRBV6-4 and TRBJ2-7; tentatively, D is TRBD1 (6 bases). The V end lost 2 bases, the J end lost 5 bases, and 19 bases lay between the germline ends. The CDR3 spans 16 residues. Germline assignment: CDR1 MRHNA and CDR2 SNTAGT. The CDR3 region is CASSDPGTQSTHEQYF. In DNA form, the CDR3 reads TGTGCCAGCAGTGACCCCGGGACACAGAGCACCCACGAGCAGTACTTC.

The gene calls are TRBV5-1 and TRBJ2-1; 9 bases fit TRBD1. Germline CDR1 and CDR2: SGHRS and YFSETQ. The length of the CDR3 is 12 residues. V was pared by 4 bases and J by 10 bases, with 3 bases of the junction left unmatched. The CDR3 reads CASSLGQGEQFF. CDR3 DNA sequence: TGCGCCAGCAGCCTGGGACAGGGAGAGCAGTTCTTC.

The chain combines TRBV5-6 with TRBJ2-3; TRBD1 matches 8 bases. V lost 2 bases and J lost 2; bases outside the gene matches: 7. Germline V gives CDR1 SGHDT, CDR2 YYEEEE. This CDR3 is built from 16 residues. The CDR3 DNA reads as TGTGCCAGCAGCTTCTGGACAGGGCCAATCACAGATACGCAGTATTTT. It yields the protein CASSFWTGPITDTQYF.

This sequence joins TRBV29-1 and TRBJ2-2, with no clear D. With 4 bases removed from V and 4 bases from J, the gap between germline ends came to 10 bases. Looked up from germline, CDR1 is SQVTM and CDR2 is ANQGSEA. The CDR3 has 13 amino acids. The CDR3 bases are TGCAGCGTTGGGCAGATCTTCACCGGGGAGCTGTTTTTT. Protein: CSVGQIFTGELFF.

The chain employs TRBV5-4 and TRBJ1-2; 7 bases line up with TRBD1. The junction had 11 bases not matched to a gene; V was cut back by 4 bases and J by 5 bases. Germline CDR1 SGHNT, CDR2 YYREEE (reference sequence). This CDR3 contains 15 residues. As DNA, the CDR3 is TGTGCCAGCAGCGGGGGGACAGCGAGGAATTATGGCTACACCTTC. Its translation is CASSGGTARNYGYTF.

This chain links TRBV28 with TRBJ2-7; TRBD2 matches 8 bases. CDR3 length: 16 amino acids. CDR1 is MDHEN, CDR2 SYDVKM, per germline. The J segment lost 0 bases and the V segment lost 4 bases, leaving 8 bases of the junction unmatched. In DNA, the CDR3 is TGTGCCAGCAGTTATGAGCGGGAGCCCCCCTCCTACGAGCAGTACTTC. This sequence encodes CASSYEREPPSYEQYF.

The chain links TRBV2 to TRBJ2-1, with no clear D. The CDR3 spans 14 residues. The V gene's germline CDR1 is SNHLY and CDR2 FYNNEI. V was trimmed by 2 bases and J by 6 bases, leaving 11 bases between them. CDR3 sequence reads: CASSEIQRGNEQFF. The CDR3 DNA sequence: TGTGCCAGCAGTGAAATCCAGAGAGGCAATGAGCAGTTCTTC.

The genes are TRBV6-1 and TRBJ2-3, with TRBD1 identical over 9 bases. This CDR3 is 17 amino acids long. Trimming removed 6 bases from V and 2 bases from J; junction bases left unmatched: 12. The germline V gene encodes CDR1 MNHNS and CDR2 SASEGT. For the CDR3, the DNA is TGTGCCAGCAGCGAATATTACGGGACAGGGATCACAGATACGCAGTATTTT. Encoded protein: CASSEYYGTGITDTQYF.

The J gene is TRBJ2-5, the V gene TRBV5-1, with D uncertain. CDR1 SGHRS and CDR2 YFSETQ come from the germline V gene. The CDR3 has 12 residues. V lost 4 bases, J lost 9 bases, and 13 bases lay in between. The CDR3 region is CASSPGVPAQYF. The CDR3 DNA sequence: TGCGCCAGCAGCCCTGGGGTCCCGGCCCAGTACTTC.

This chain uses TRBV5-1 with TRBJ1-5; no clear D gene. The CDR3 runs to 13 residues. CDR1 and CDR2 from the germline V gene are SGHRS and YFSETQ. The V gene lost 0 bases and the J gene lost 7 bases, with 8 bases spanning the gap. The CDR3 sequence is CASSLEGAQPQHF. DNA of the CDR3: TGCGCCAGCAGCTTGGAGGGCGCCCAGCCCCAGCATTTT.